This TCR beta chain was captured by sequencing in a study of CD8+ T cells in alopecia areata. Points from the study as a whole: Affected lesional scalp, above all in alopecia totalis/universalis, was more clonal than normal scalp. Unlike in mice, where it was clearer, TCR sharing across patients was less clear, possibly HLA-related.

The V end lost 10 bases, the J end lost 10 bases, and 11 bases lay between the germline ends. Germline V gene lookup returns CDR1 MDHEN and CDR2 SYDVKM. The CDR3 sequence is 10 residues long. This clone occurred a few times. Its specificity is not known. RNA was isolated and reverse transcribed to cDNA, the sequencing template. Data came from immunoSEQ multiplex PCR; TCRdb stores just in-frame clones and leaves some out. The repertoire holds roughly 60,000 clones, with roughly 40% as singletons. Alopecia areata patients provided lesional scalp punch biopsies and peripheral blood, both collected for the study.

Sequenced input: NKG2D-low CD8+ T cells sorted from blood. The chain uses TRBV28 and TRBJ2-1; no clear D. This clonotype was obtained from a human donor with alopecia areata. The CDR3 DNA reads as TGTGCCACCCATCTGGGAGAGCAGTTCTTC. Protein product: CATHLGEQFF.